The TCR beta chain under discussion was sequenced for a study of human T cells and chemical hapten exposure. Study-level information: Patients, chiefly female, had alopecia areata, totalis or universalis.

As to time point: patch test 1, 2 weeks after DPC sensitization. Indicated treatment: therapeutic diphenylcyclopropenone sensitization with weekly scalp DPC. TCRdb re-derived calls from the RACE reads in MiXCR, one entry per CDR3 protein. The sample includes roughly 180,000 distinct CDR3 sequences, approximately 20% of them seen just once. The CDR3 extends over 14 amino acids. Germline CDR1 and CDR2: SGHRS and YFSETQ. V lost 2 bases, J lost 1 base, and 6 bases lay in between. The sample consisted of whole blood, taken in connection with sensitization to the hapten diphenylcyclopropenone (DPC). This TCR derives from a woman aged 50 to 60 with alopecia areata. Some clones in this sample may be carry-over from other donors' samples. The chain uses TRBV5-1 and TRBJ2-2; tentative D call: TRBD1 (5 bases). CDR3 nucleotides: TGCGCCAGCAGCTTAACAGGGAACACCGGGGAGCTGTTTTTT. Translation gives CASSLTGNTGELFF.